This TCR beta chain was profiled in a study of blood T cell repertoires in COVID-19. Across the study: Specimens from acute and convalescent COVID-19 originated in the United States, Italy and Spain. Sources were T cells, B-cell-depleted T cells, or PBMCs; the material itself was cDNA or gDNA.

Study processing details: Quantification of nucleated cells was approximated via reference gene primer amplification. Sequencing used immunoSEQ multiplex PCR; TCRdb keeps in-frame clones, though not all of them. V and J calls and clone size are as listed in that table; D and trimming were resolved from the DNA. This sample has tens of thousands of clones, with 85% to 90% found just once. The germline V gene has CDR1 SGHDN and CDR2 FVKESK. Between the trimmed V and J ends, which lost 5 bases and 5 bases, there was a span of 6 bases. The CDR3 length is 11 residues. Source material: peripheral blood. The chain combines TRBV14 with TRBJ2-5; D uncertain. This receptor was obtained from a woman at least 80 years old with active COVID-19. CDR3 in amino acids: CASSWAETQYF. The CDR3 DNA reads TGTGCCAGCAGCTGGGCGGAGACCCAGTACTTC.